The rows below give T cell receptor beta chains drawn from one sample of a study of blood T cell repertoires in COVID-19. Here immunoSEQ multiplex PCR was the method, and the copy in TCRdb shows in-frame clones only, minus some. The repertoire holds 200,000 to 250,000 clones, with 70% to 90% as singletons. Sequencing was performed on PBMCs or T cells enriched from blood (not recorded which). Every receptor here comes from a woman in her forties or fifties in a cohort exposed to, infected with or recovered from COVID-19 (not recorded which). CDR3s include the opening cysteine and the closing phenylalanine or tryptophan. A D gene is named only where the DNA matches it firmly. Some rows mark clone size as missing; the rest say once, few, many or name a class of expanded clone.

v_gene: TRBV2
abundance: NA
d_gene: NA
j_gene: TRBJ1-2
CDR3aa: CASSDRGYGYTF
CDR3nt: TGTGCCAGCAGTGACAGGGGCTATGGCTACACCTTC

v_gene: TRBV7-2
abundance: few
d_gene: TRBD1
j_gene: TRBJ1-1
CDR3aa: CASSPGQGYTEAFF
CDR3nt: TGTGCCAGCAGCCCCGGACAGGGGTACACTGAAGCTTTCTTT

v_gene: TRBV28
abundance: NA
d_gene: TRBD1
j_gene: TRBJ1-5
CDR3aa: CASSRRTGTHQPQHF
CDR3nt: TGTGCCAGCAGCCGCCGGACAGGGACCCATCAGCCCCAGCATTTT

v_gene: TRBV30
abundance: NA
d_gene: NA
j_gene: TRBJ1-2
CDR3aa: CAWIYGTRSHGYTF
CDR3nt: TGTGCCTGGATCTACGGGACACGGAGCCATGGCTACACCTTC

v_gene: TRBV7-9
abundance: NA
d_gene: NA
j_gene: TRBJ2-1
CDR3aa: CASSFSGANNEQFF
CDR3nt: TGTGCCAGCAGCTTCTCAGGGGCGAACAATGAGCAGTTCTTC

v_gene: TRBV30
abundance: NA
d_gene: NA
j_gene: TRBJ1-3
CDR3aa: CAWSALLRATGNTIYF
CDR3nt: TGTGCCTGGAGTGCCCTATTGAGGGCGACTGGAAACACCATATATTTT

v_gene: TRBV18
abundance: NA
d_gene: NA
j_gene: TRBJ2-1
CDR3aa: CASSAGILLLGEQFF
CDR3nt: TGTGCCAGCTCCGCCGGGATCCTACTTTTGGGTGAGCAGTTCTTC

v_gene: TRBV27
abundance: NA
d_gene: TRBD2
j_gene: TRBJ2-3
CDR3aa: CASSFLAGGTDTQYF
CDR3nt: TGTGCCAGCAGTTTCCTAGCGGGGGGCACAGATACGCAGTATTTT

v_gene: TRBV7-9
abundance: few
d_gene: NA
j_gene: TRBJ1-4
CDR3aa: CASATSGEKLFF
CDR3nt: TGTGCCAGTGCAACCTCGGGGGAAAAACTGTTTTTT

v_gene: TRBV6-2/TRBV6-3
abundance: NA
d_gene: TRBD2
j_gene: TRBJ2-1
CDR3aa: CASSQTSGGYNEQFF
CDR3nt: TGTGCCAGCAGTCAGACTAGCGGGGGGTACAATGAGCAGTTCTTC

v_gene: TRBV6-6
abundance: once
d_gene: TRBD2
j_gene: TRBJ2-3
CDR3aa: CASRTGLVVWDTQYF
CDR3nt: TGTGCCAGCAGAACCGGACTAGTTGTTTGGGATACGCAGTATTTT

v_gene: TRBV5-1
abundance: NA
d_gene: NA
j_gene: TRBJ1-4
CDR3aa: CASSLSDRTEKLFF
CDR3nt: TGCGCCAGCAGCTTATCGGACAGAACTGAAAAACTGTTTTTT

v_gene: TRBV27
abundance: NA
d_gene: TRBD1
j_gene: TRBJ2-3
CDR3aa: CASSLYLRGSSAADTQYF
CDR3nt: TGTGCCAGCAGTTTATACCTCAGGGGGTCCTCCGCGGCAGATACGCAGTATTTT

v_gene: TRBV7-2
abundance: NA
d_gene: TRBD1
j_gene: TRBJ1-6
CDR3aa: CASSTGGTGFRSPLHF
CDR3nt: TGTGCCAGCAGCACAGGGGGGACAGGGTTTCGGTCACCCCTCCACTTT

v_gene: TRBV27
abundance: NA
d_gene: TRBD2
j_gene: TRBJ2-5
CDR3aa: CASSGTSGGETQYF
CDR3nt: TGTGCCAGCAGTGGGACTAGCGGGGGGGAGACCCAGTACTTC

v_gene: TRBV11-3
abundance: NA
d_gene: TRBD1
j_gene: TRBJ1-6
CDR3aa: CASSSDRATLHF
CDR3nt: TGTGCCAGCAGCTCCGACAGGGCTACCCTCCACTTT

v_gene: TRBV6-5
abundance: NA
d_gene: NA
j_gene: TRBJ2-7
CDR3aa: CASRPQGGGYEQYF
CDR3nt: TGTGCCAGCAGGCCCCAAGGGGGGGGGTACGAGCAGTACTTC